This TCR beta chain was captured in a study of blood T cell repertoires in COVID-19. For the study at large: Sites across the United States, Italy and Spain contributed samples from acute and convalescent COVID-19.

V trimming: 3 bases; J trimming: 7 bases; junction bases outside the gene matches: 4. Germline loops: CDR1 KGHSH, CDR2 LQKENI. CDR3 length: 14 residues. Sequenced by immunoSEQ multiplex PCR; TCRdb stores in-frame clones only, minus some. The table records over 40,000 clones, just over 85% of them present only once. This TCR came from a man older than 75 with acute or convalescent COVID-19. V and J are TRBV18 and TRBJ1-5; 9 nucleotides match TRBD1. Specimen: peripheral blood. The CDR3, as DNA: TGTGCCAGCTCACCGGACAGGGGTAAGCAGCCCCAGCATTTT. Translated: CASSPDRGKQPQHF.